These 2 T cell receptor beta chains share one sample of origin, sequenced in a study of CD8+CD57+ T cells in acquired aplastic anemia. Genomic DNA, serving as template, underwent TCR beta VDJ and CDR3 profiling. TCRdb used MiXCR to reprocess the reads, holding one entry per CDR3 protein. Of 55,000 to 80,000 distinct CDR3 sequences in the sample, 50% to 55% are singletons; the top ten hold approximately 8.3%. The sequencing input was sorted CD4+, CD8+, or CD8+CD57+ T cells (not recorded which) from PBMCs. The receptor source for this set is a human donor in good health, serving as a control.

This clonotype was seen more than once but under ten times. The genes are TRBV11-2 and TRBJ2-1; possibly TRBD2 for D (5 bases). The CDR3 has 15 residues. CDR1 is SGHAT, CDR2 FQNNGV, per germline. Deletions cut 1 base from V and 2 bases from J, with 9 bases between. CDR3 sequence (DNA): TGTGCCAGCAGCTTAGTTGGGAGCCCCTACAATGAGCAGTTCTTC. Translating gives CASSLVGSPYNEQFF. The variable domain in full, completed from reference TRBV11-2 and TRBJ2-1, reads EAGVAQSPRYKIIEKRQSVAFWCNPISGHATLYWYQQILGQGPKLLIQFQNNGVVDDSQLPKDRFSAERLKGVDSTLKIQPAKLEDSAVYLCASSLVGSPYNEQFFGPGTRLTVL.

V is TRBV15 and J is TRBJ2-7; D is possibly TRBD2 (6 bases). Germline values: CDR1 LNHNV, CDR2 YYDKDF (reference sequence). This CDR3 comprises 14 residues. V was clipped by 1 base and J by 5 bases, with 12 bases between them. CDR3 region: CATSRVGGDDEQYF. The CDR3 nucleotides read TGTGCCACCAGCAGAGTAGGAGGGGACGACGAGCAGTACTTC.